This TCR beta chain comes out of a study of T-cell memory formation after mild COVID-19. Notes on the study in general: The study detected some responding clones in pre-infection memory, suggesting cross-reactive memory joined.

Germline assignment: CDR1 SNHLY and CDR2 FYNNEI. V was trimmed by 11 bases and J by 7 bases, leaving 12 bases between them. CDR3 length equals 11 residues. This clonotype occurred a few times. The antigen is undetermined. TCRdb redid the calling of the 5' RACE reads with MiXCR, one entry per CDR3 protein. The table shows roughly 380,000 distinct CDR3 sequences, with under 30% occurring only once. This chain connects TRBV2 to TRBJ2-1; D unclear. The receptor was derived from an adult woman who had mild COVID-19 (a few samples of this study predate the infection). Cell type and time point are not known. Sequencing was carried out using PBMCs or a T cell subset sorted from them (not recorded which). DNA of the CDR3: TGTGCCCCCCACTACGAAAATGAGCAGTTCTTC. Protein sequence: CAPHYENEQFF.